This T cell receptor beta chain was identified during a study of human T cells and chemical hapten exposure (dated by TCRdb to the early 2020s). Turning to the overall study: For sensitization, 2% DPC in acetone was applied to a 2 cm by 2 cm area of upper inner arm skin. Patients additionally received weekly therapeutic DPC doses to the scalp throughout the roughly 24-week study period. Patch testing on the upper back used Finn chambers containing 0.01% DPC, with scoring done after 6 days according to International Contact Dermatitis Research Group standards. Most of the patients in the cohort were female, and the cohort covered alopecia areata with under or over 50% scalp involvement, alopecia totalis and alopecia universalis. The libraries were sequenced as a pool, and the TCR yield per sample differed mostly because of small variations in library volumes within the pool. Peripheral blood TCR repertoire changes were tracked in vivo in alopecia patients during primary and secondary sensitization to the hapten diphenylcyclopropenone (DPC). Blood was sampled from patients pre-sensitization (week 0) and at 2, 6 and about 24 weeks after DPC sensitization. Blood for TCR sequencing was provided by twenty-nine alopecia patients at one to four time points (pre-sensitization, 2, 6 and 24 weeks).

What the research found in general, with its limitations: DPC sensitization did not change the number of TCRs with a frequency above 1 in 1000, and there was no evidence of changes in global repertoire structure. Repeated subsampling changed both the strength of the expansion versus patch-test correlation and the threshold at which the correlation became significant. The number of PT1 expanded TCRs positively correlated with patch test score, significant at thresholds 8, 16 and 32 but not 4. Compared with pre-sensitization or healthy control sets, expanded TCRs formed significantly more large CDR3 similarity clusters, which is consistent with antigen-driven responses. Because every patient had alopecia, a presumed autoimmune disease, the patients' immune response might differ from that of healthy individuals.

This specimen's time point label, per the study, means: patch test 2, 6 weeks after DPC sensitization. The treatment or condition label for this specimen denotes: therapeutic diphenylcyclopropenone sensitization with weekly scalp DPC. At every patch-test visit, the blood draw took place before the patch test was put on. Patients were considered eligible if aged 18 to 70, diagnosed with alopecia and deemed suitable for DPC therapy, and patients were excluded if pregnant. Total RNA was isolated from unfractionated whole blood collected in Tempus Blood RNA tubes. This clonotype appeared many times. Its antigen is still unknown. The record has no base qualities; no much larger clone is one base away. Libraries were made using RACE. TCRdb names NextSeq 500 as the instrument used. During library preparation, unique molecular identifiers were attached to individual cDNA molecules so that TCRs could be counted quantitatively and reproducibly. For every blood RNA sample, sequencing covered both the TCR alpha and TCR beta chains. The original methods were these. Samples had a median of roughly 98,000 TCRs, with a range from about 23,224 to 690,600. V, J and CDR3 annotation of the TCR reads was performed with the Decombinator software suite. Every sample was subsampled to the same number of TCRs (28,000) for the PS versus PT1 abundance plots. TCRs were defined as expanded if absent before sensitization and observed at least eight times at the 2-week time point. TCRdb reworked the public reads: Q25 trimming with fastp, MiXCR clone assembly, productive beta chains retained. Each record represents a unique CDR3 protein, reported with the most common genes and DNA among its rows. TCRdb, rather than the study authors, made the V and J calls. Present in this sample are roughly 40,000 distinct CDR3 sequences, approximately 9% of which were seen just once. Approximately 16% of the sample belongs to the ten largest clones.

The sequencing here drew on whole blood, taken in connection with sensitization to the hapten diphenylcyclopropenone (DPC). The sequence was obtained from a woman aged 35 to 49 with alopecia areata. Some clones in this sample may be carry-over from other donors' samples.

The CDR3 here reads CASRQNNSPLHF. The DNA reads as follows: TGTGCCAGCAGACAGAATAATTCACCCCTCCACTTT. The chain uses TRBV3-1 and TRBJ1-6, with the D gene not clear enough to name. V loses 6 bases, J loses 5 bases, and the germline ends lie 5 bases apart. Its CDR3 holds 12 amino acids, cysteine through phenylalanine. The read is trimmed to its CDR3 DNA, 36 bases read in frame from base 1. Sequences LGHDT (CDR1) and YNNKEL (CDR2) are obtained from the germline V gene (reference sequence).